The 3 T cell receptor beta chains below were found in one sample sequenced in a study of graft-versus-host responses after intestinal transplantation. For these TCRs, the target antigens are not known. Using immunoSEQ multiplex PCR, the repertoire was profiled, and TCRdb retains in-frame clones only, with some absent. The sample includes over 80,000 clones, 90% to 95% of them seen just once. Source: unstimulated CD4+ T cells sorted from spleen or lymph node cells, taken before transplant. These receptors were taken from a human donor who was the organ donor for an intestinal transplant.

This chain uses TRBV10-1 with TRBJ1-1, with 7 bases fitting TRBD1. Trimming took 6 bases from V and 6 from J; bases not matched to a gene: 13. The CDR3 has 15 residues. CDR1 and CDR2 from the germline V gene are WNHNN and SYGVQD (reference sequence). CDR3 region: CASRPRDRRYAEAFF. The CDR3 DNA reads TGCGCCAGCAGGCCCCGGGACAGAAGGTATGCTGAAGCTTTCTTT.

The chain employs TRBV7-9 and TRBJ2-2; no firm D call. The CDR3 sequence is 15 residues long. Trimming took 3 bases from V and 5 from J, leaving 13 bases between them. CDR1 and CDR2 from the germline V gene are SEHNR and FQNEAQ (reference sequence). The DNA of the CDR3 is TGTGCCAGCAGCTTTTGGCAGGCTAAGACCGGGGAGCTGTTTTTT. This sequence encodes CASSFWQAKTGELFF. Filled out from reference TRBV7-9 and TRBJ2-2, the complete variable domain reads DTGVSQNPRHKITKRGQNVTFRCDPISEHNRLYWYRQTLGQGPEFLTYFQNEAQLEKSRLLSDRFSAERPKGSFSTLEIQRTEQGDSAMYLCASSFWQAKTGELFFGEGSRLTVL.

V is TRBV4-3 and J is TRBJ1-2; D remains ambiguous. Per the germline V gene, CDR1 is LGHNA and CDR2 is YSLEER. The length of the CDR3 is 12 residues. V shed 3 bases and J shed 7 bases, with 9 bases lying between them. CDR3: CASSQRRGGYTF. CDR3 in DNA: TGCGCCAGCAGCCAGCGGCGGGGTGGCTACACCTTC.